Each of the 13 T cell receptor beta chains below was sequenced from the same sample in a study. TCRdb redid the calling of the RT-PCR reads with MiXCR, one entry per CDR3 protein. Of approximately 6,000 distinct CDR3 sequences listed, roughly nine tenths are singletons. Sequencing was done on a sample of memory CD4+ T cells from blood. Every receptor here comes from a female donor in good health, serving as a healthy control.

As for this clonotype: This beta chain is an unintended read in a library built for alpha chains; its size means little. The V call is TRBV20-1, the J call TRBJ2-7; 7 bases are a match to TRBD2. V was clipped by 6 bases and J by 7 bases; unmatched bases: 9. This CDR3 has 12 amino acids. From germline, CDR1 is DFQATT and CDR2 SNEGSKA (reference sequence). CDR3 residues: CSACRDYGEQYF. CDR3 DNA sequence: TGCAGTGCATGTCGGGACTACGGAGAGCAGTACTTC.

To note about this clonotype: Being off target in a library aimed at alpha chains, this beta chain has a size of little meaning. The chain combines TRBV20-1 with TRBJ1-2, with 8 bases lining up with TRBD1. J lost 1 base, V lost 6 bases, and 13 bases had no gene match. CDR1 is DFQATT and CDR2 is SNEGSKA in the germline V gene (reference sequence). There are 16 residues in the CDR3. CDR3 coding DNA: TGCAGTGCCGTTGGACAGGGCCCTTCCCTTAACTATGGCTACACCTTC. It is translated as CSAVGQGPSLNYGYTF.

Concerning this clonotype itself: This beta chain is a stray sequence in a library constructed for alpha chains; its clone size is not meaningful. The chain has TRBV11-1 and TRBJ2-7; 9 nucleotides match TRBD1. The CDR3 sequence is 15 residues long. Germline values: CDR1 SGHAT, CDR2 FQDESV (reference sequence). V lost 5 bases to trimming and J lost 4 bases; unmatched junction nucleotides: 9. CDR3 nucleotides: TGTGCCAGCAGCAGTCAAGGACAGGGGCGTTACGAGCAGTACTTC. Its translation is CASSSQGQGRYEQYF.

With respect to this clonotype: For a library built for alpha chains, this beta chain is a stray read; little rests on its size. The chain uses TRBV6-1 and TRBJ1-2, with D unclear. Germline-derived CDR1 and CDR2 are MNHNS and SASEGT. Trimming shortened V by 6 bases and J by 0 bases, and 11 bases separated the two germline ends. The length of the CDR3 is 14 residues. DNA for the CDR3: TGTGCCAGCAGCCTCGCCAGGTCTAACTATGGCTACACCTTC. Translated: CASSLARSNYGYTF.

Regarding this clonotype: For a library built for alpha chains, this beta chain is a stray read; little rests on its size. The chain employs TRBV12-3 or TRBV12-4 and TRBJ1-1; 8 nucleotides match TRBD1. The CDR3 spans 14 residues. V shed 3 bases, J shed 8 bases, and the junction held 8 bases outside the gene matches. For the CDR3, the DNA is TGTGCCAGCAGTTTTCAGGGGGCGACGGCGGAAGCTTTCTTT. Translated, it gives CASSFQGATAEAFF.

Worth noting for this clonotype: A library prepared for alpha chains yielded this beta chain as an off-target read; its size is of little meaning. The chain links TRBV25-1 to TRBJ2-1; 7 bases align to TRBD2. The germline V gene has CDR1 MGHDK and CDR2 SYGVNS. With 2 bases clipped from V and 0 bases from J, the junction kept 4 bases outside the gene matches. The CDR3 runs to 16 residues. The CDR3: CASSEGGTNSYNEQFF. DNA of the CDR3: TGTGCCAGCAGTGAAGGCGGGACTAACTCCTACAATGAGCAGTTCTTC. Full variable domain (rest looked up from reference TRBV25-1 and TRBJ2-1): EADIYQTPRYLVIGTGKKITLECSQTMGHDKMYWYQQDPGMELHLIHYSYGVNSTEKGDLSSESTVSRIRTEHFPLTLESARPSHTSQYLCASSEGGTNSYNEQFFGPGTRLTVL.

With regard to this clonotype: Found in a library prepared for alpha chains, this beta chain is an off-target read, and its abundance has little meaning. The chain has TRBV2 and TRBJ2-5, with no clear D. Germline CDR1 reads SNHLY; CDR2 reads FYNNEI. The length of the CDR3 is 13 residues. The ends were cut back, 10 bases at V and 5 bases at J, with 17 bases in the middle. The CDR3 DNA reads as TGTGCCACTCACGGGCAGGCCGGCGAGACCCAGTACTTC. It yields the protein CATHGQAGETQYF.

Comments on this clonotype: Being off target in a library aimed at alpha chains, this beta chain has a size of little meaning. The rearrangement uses TRBV7-2 and TRBJ2-5; D is uncertain. The CDR3 extends over 14 amino acids. Germline V lookup: CDR1 SGHTA, CDR2 FQGNSA. V was pared by 5 bases and J by 0 bases, with 10 bases between. CDR3 sequence reads: CASSLRRNQETQYF. The CDR3 nucleotides are TGTGCCAGCAGCCTACGTAGAAACCAAGAGACCCAGTACTTC. The full variable domain, in which reference TRBV7-2 and TRBJ2-5 provide the parts outside the CDR3, is GAGVSQSPSNKVTEKGKDVELRCDPISGHTALYWYRQSLGQGLEFLIYFQGNSAPDKSGLPSDRFSAERTGGSVSTLTIQRTQQEDSAVYLCASSLRRNQETQYFGPGTRLLVL.

This clonotype was recorded a few times. In a library made to pick up alpha chains, this beta chain is a stray read with a size that means little. This rearrangement joins TRBV2 to TRBJ2-7; D remains ambiguous. The CDR3 contains 12 residues. Deletions cut 6 bases from V and 4 bases from J, with 10 bases between. CDR1 and CDR2 (germline): SNHLY, FYNNEI. CDR3 nucleotide sequence: TGTGCCAGCAGCTACACAGAGTACGAGCAGTACTTC. Its protein product is CASSYTEYEQYF.

In the case of this clonotype: As an off-target read in a library built for alpha chains, this beta chain has a frequency of little significance. V and J are TRBV29-1 and TRBJ2-5, with 10 bases lining up with TRBD2. Germline-derived CDR1 and CDR2 are SQVTM and ANQGSEA. The CDR3 sequence is 13 residues long. V lost 6 bases, J lost 5 bases, and 6 bases stayed unmatched. In DNA, the CDR3 is TGCAGCGTCAGCGGGAGGGCTCTTGAGACCCAGTACTTC. Translated, it gives CSVSGRALETQYF.

Remarks on this clonotype: Because this beta chain is a stray read in a library intended to capture alpha chains, its abundance should not be given much weight. V gene TRBV12-3 or TRBV12-4 combines with J gene TRBJ2-1; the D is unclear. Trimming took 8 bases from V and 1 from J, leaving 9 bases between them. The CDR3 length is 13 residues. Written as DNA, the CDR3 is TGTGCCAGCCGCCAGAGATCCTACAATGAGCAGTTCTTC. Translation: CASRQRSYNEQFF.

In this sample, this clonotype turned up once. The size of this beta chain means little, since it is a stray read in a library made for alpha chains. The V call is TRBV29-1, the J call TRBJ1-5, with 8 positions matching TRBD1. V gave up 7 bases and J gave up 1 base; unmatched junction bases: 6. Looked up from germline, CDR1 is SQVTM and CDR2 is ANQGSEA. The length of the CDR3 is 14 residues. The DNA of the CDR3 is TGCAGCGCTGCACAGGGGGTAAGCAATCAGCCCCAGCATTTT. This encodes CSAAQGVSNQPQHF. The full variable domain, in which reference TRBV29-1 and TRBJ1-5 provide the parts outside the CDR3, is SAVISQKPSRDICQRGTSLTIQCQVDSQVTMMFWYRQQPGQSLTLIATANQGSEATYESGFVIDKFPISRPNLTFSTLTVSNMSPEDSSIYLCSAAQGVSNQPQHFGDGTRLSIL.

A word on this clonotype: The size of this beta chain means little, since it is a stray read in a library made for alpha chains. The chain has TRBV7-3 and TRBJ2-1; D ambiguous. V was pared by 2 bases and J by 9 bases, with 20 bases between. CDR1 is SGHTA, CDR2 FQGTGA, per germline. The CDR3 loop spans 16 amino acids. The CDR3 DNA is TGTGCCAGCAGCTTACGGCACGGGTCAGGTAGTGGTGAGCAGTTCTTC. Translated, it gives CASSLRHGSGSGEQFF. Together with reference TRBV7-3 and TRBJ2-1, the CDR3 gives the full variable domain: GAGVSQTPSNKVTEKGKYVELRCDPISGHTALYWYRQSLGQGPEFLIYFQGTGAADDSGLPNDRFFAVRPEGSVSTLKIQRTERGDSAVYLCASSLRHGSGSGEQFFGPGTRLTVL.